The 9 T cell receptor beta chains given below trace back to one sample, sequenced in a study of beta chain features in type 1 diabetes. These receptors have no identified antigens. Every bit of the isolated RNA underwent reverse transcription, so sequencing read expressed TCRB transcripts. Sequencing used immunoSEQ multiplex PCR; TCRdb keeps in-frame clones, though not all of them. The sample has 240,000 or so clones, approximately 14% seen once. Findings and caveats of the study: There was a moderate but significant shortening of TCRB CDR3s in all four CD4+ subsets of Type 1 diabetes patients.

The source material was naive CD4+ T cells from blood. All receptors come from a man aged 25 to 45 with type 1 diabetes.

The chain is built from TRBV6-1 and TRBJ1-5, with TRBD1 matching 8 bases. The junction had 9 bases not matched to a gene; V was cut back by 2 bases and J by 6 bases. There are 16 residues in the CDR3. Germline V gene data show CDR1 as MNHNS and CDR2 as SASEGT. The CDR3 loop is CASSERDWTGTQPQHF. DNA of the CDR3: TGTGCCAGCAGTGAAAGAGACTGGACAGGGACTCAGCCCCAGCATTTT.

The rearrangement uses TRBV7-2 and TRBJ2-7; 9 nucleotides align to TRBD2. This CDR3 has 14 amino acids. With V trimmed by 6 bases and J by 4 bases, 7 bases remained unmatched. Germline lookup yields CDR1 SGHTA and CDR2 FQGNSA. CDR3 sequence (DNA): TGTGCCAGCAGTTCATTTAGCGGGAGTTACGAGCAGTACTTC. Encoded protein: CASSSFSGSYEQYF. The variable domain in full, with the rest retrieved from reference TRBV7-2 and TRBJ2-7, is GAGVSQSPSNKVTEKGKDVELRCDPISGHTALYWYRQSLGQGLEFLIYFQGNSAPDKSGLPSDRFSAERTGGSVSTLTIQRTQQEDSAVYLCASSSFSGSYEQYFGPGTRLTVT.

Only a few counts were recorded for this clone. This rearrangement joins TRBV28 to TRBJ2-1; tentative D call: TRBD2 (5 bases). Trimming took off 5 bases at V and 12 bases at J, with 11 bases between the two ends. Germline V lookup: CDR1 MDHEN, CDR2 SYDVKM. The CDR3 consists of 11 residues. In nucleotides, the CDR3 is TGTGCCAGCAGTAGCGGTTACGGGCAGTTCTTC. Protein sequence: CASSSGYGQFF.

This clone has only a few counts. V gene TRBV6-5 combines with J gene TRBJ1-1, with 9 bases identical to TRBD1. J lost 12 bases, V lost 6 bases, and 11 bases had no gene match. The length of the CDR3 is 13 residues. Germline V gene sequence: CDR1 MNHEY, CDR2 SVGAGI. The CDR3 here is CASSTPGTGSTFF. DNA of the CDR3: TGTGCCAGCAGCACTCCCGGGACAGGGTCAACTTTCTTT.

This clone was observed a few times. The chain couples TRBV9 to TRBJ1-1, with D tentatively TRBD1 (5 bases). Trimming left V 4 bases short and J 4 bases short, with 17 bases between. The CDR3 extends over 15 amino acids. Germline V gives CDR1 SGDLS, CDR2 YYNGEE. Here the CDR3 reads CASSTRHNGGTEAFF. For the CDR3, the DNA is TGTGCCAGCAGCACCCGACACAACGGGGGCACTGAAGCTTTCTTT.

V usage is TRBV5-4 and J usage is TRBJ2-3, with a possible D match to TRBD1 (6 bases). Germline V gene data show CDR1 as SGHNT and CDR2 as YYREEE (reference sequence). V dropped 7 bases and J dropped 1 base, with 10 bases sitting between them. This CDR3 spans 13 amino acids. In nucleotides, the CDR3 is TGTGCCAGCGAGAGACAGGGCACAGATACGCAGTATTTT. This codes for CASERQGTDTQYF.

J is TRBJ1-4 and V is TRBV29-1; 7 nucleotides align to TRBD1. CDR3 length equals 12 residues. V shed 5 bases and J 8 bases; nucleotides not matched to a gene: 5. Per germline, CDR1 SQVTM and CDR2 ANQGSEA. CDR3 bases: TGCAGCGTTTTACAGGGGTCAGAAAAACTGTTTTTT. Translating gives CSVLQGSEKLFF. Looking up the rest from reference TRBV29-1 and TRBJ1-4 gives the full variable domain: SAVISQKPSRDICQRGTSLTIQCQVDSQVTMMFWYRQQPGQSLTLIATANQGSEATYESGFVIDKFPISRPNLTFSTLTVSNMSPEDSSIYLCSVLQGSEKLFFGSGTQLSVL.

This clone was seen a handful of times. The same CDR3 can be traced to other DNA sequences in this sample. V is TRBV7-9 and J is TRBJ2-7; D unclear. The CDR3 length is 13 residues. Germline CDR1 SEHNR, CDR2 FQNEAQ (reference sequence). V shed 1 base and J shed 1 base, with 5 bases lying between them. The CDR3 sequence: CASSLELSYEQYF. The CDR3 DNA sequence: TGTGCCAGCAGCTTAGAGCTTTCCTACGAGCAGTACTTC.

This clone was counted only a few times. The chain couples TRBV5-1 to TRBJ2-5; D may be TRBD1 (5 bases). CDR1 SGHRS and CDR2 YFSETQ come from the germline V gene. Between the trimmed V and J ends, which lost 0 bases and 0 bases, there was a span of 9 bases. The CDR3 has 15 residues. CDR3 loop: CASSLVGVNQETQYF. The CDR3 bases are TGCGCCAGCAGCTTGGTAGGGGTCAACCAAGAGACCCAGTACTTC.